Sequencing of this T cell receptor beta chain was carried out in a study of T cell responses to AZD1222 COVID-19 vaccine. General study findings and limits: A mostly white British donor set with more females was recruited, and clonal diversity was possibly underestimated.

With regard to this clone: Its matching antigen is unknown.

This CDR3 comprises 14 residues. V was cut by 2 bases and J by 8 bases, with 13 bases left in between. Per the germline V gene, CDR1 is SGDLS and CDR2 is YYNGEE. The table came from immunoSEQ multiplex PCR; TCRdb's copy has only in-frame clones and leaves some out. The table shows tens of thousands of clones, with around 89% occurring only once. The receptor was derived from an adult in good health. V usage is TRBV9 and J usage is TRBJ1-4; D is unclear. Sequencing was performed on peripheral blood, taken on day 0 of AZD1222 vaccination. Here the CDR3 DNA reads TGTGCCAGCAGCGTCGGGGTGAGTGAGGAAAAACTGTTTTTT. As protein: CASSVGVSEEKLFF. Using reference TRBV9 and TRBJ1-4 for the parts outside the CDR3, the full variable domain is DSGVTQTPKHLITATGQRVTLRCSPRSGDLSVYWYQQSLDQGLQFLIQYYNGEERAKGNILERFSAQQFPDLHSELNLSSLELGDSALYFCASSVGVSEEKLFFGSGTQLSVL.